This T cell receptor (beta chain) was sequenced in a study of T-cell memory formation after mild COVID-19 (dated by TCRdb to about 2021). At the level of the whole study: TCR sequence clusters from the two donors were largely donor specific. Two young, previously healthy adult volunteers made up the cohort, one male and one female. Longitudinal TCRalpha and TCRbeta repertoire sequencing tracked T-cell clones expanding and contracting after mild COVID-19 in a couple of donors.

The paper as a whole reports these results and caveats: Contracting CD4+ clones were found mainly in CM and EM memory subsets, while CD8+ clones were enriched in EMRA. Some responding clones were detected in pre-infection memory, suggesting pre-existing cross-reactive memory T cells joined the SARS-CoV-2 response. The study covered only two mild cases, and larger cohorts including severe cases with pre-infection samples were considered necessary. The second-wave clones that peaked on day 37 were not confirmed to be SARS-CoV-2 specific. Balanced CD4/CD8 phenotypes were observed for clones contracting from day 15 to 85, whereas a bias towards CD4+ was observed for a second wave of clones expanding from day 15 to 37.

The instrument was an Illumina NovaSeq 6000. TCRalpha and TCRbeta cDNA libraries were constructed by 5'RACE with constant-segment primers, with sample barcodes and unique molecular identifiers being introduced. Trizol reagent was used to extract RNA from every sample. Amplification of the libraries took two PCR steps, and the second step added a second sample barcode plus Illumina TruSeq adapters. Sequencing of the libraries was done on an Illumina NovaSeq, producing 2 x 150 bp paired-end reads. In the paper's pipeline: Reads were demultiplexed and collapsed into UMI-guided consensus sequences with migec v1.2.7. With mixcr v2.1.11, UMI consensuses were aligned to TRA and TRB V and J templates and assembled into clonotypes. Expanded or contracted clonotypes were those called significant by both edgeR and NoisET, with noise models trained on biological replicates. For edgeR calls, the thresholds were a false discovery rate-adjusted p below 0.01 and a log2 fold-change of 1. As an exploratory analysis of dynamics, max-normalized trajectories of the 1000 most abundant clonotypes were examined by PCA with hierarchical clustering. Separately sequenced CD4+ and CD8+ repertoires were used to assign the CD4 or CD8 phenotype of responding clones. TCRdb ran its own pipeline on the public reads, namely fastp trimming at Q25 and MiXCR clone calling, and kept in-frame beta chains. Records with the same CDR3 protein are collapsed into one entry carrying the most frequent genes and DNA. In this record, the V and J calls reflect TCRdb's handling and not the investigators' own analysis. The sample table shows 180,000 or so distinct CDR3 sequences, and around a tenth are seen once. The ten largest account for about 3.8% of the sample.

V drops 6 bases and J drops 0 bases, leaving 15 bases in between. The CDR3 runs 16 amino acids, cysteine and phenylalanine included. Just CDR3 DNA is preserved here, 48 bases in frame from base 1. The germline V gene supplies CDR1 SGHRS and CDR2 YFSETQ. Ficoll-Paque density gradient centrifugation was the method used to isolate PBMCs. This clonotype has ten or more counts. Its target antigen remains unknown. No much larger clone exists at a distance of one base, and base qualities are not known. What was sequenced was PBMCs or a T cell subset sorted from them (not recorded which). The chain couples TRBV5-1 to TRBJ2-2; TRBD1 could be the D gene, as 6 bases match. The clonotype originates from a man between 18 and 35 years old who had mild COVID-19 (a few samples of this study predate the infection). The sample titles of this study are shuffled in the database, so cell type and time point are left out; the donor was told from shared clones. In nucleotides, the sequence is TGCGCCAGCAATGGGAAGACAGGACCGAACACCGGGGAGCTGTTTTTT. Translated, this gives CASNGKTGPNTGELFF.